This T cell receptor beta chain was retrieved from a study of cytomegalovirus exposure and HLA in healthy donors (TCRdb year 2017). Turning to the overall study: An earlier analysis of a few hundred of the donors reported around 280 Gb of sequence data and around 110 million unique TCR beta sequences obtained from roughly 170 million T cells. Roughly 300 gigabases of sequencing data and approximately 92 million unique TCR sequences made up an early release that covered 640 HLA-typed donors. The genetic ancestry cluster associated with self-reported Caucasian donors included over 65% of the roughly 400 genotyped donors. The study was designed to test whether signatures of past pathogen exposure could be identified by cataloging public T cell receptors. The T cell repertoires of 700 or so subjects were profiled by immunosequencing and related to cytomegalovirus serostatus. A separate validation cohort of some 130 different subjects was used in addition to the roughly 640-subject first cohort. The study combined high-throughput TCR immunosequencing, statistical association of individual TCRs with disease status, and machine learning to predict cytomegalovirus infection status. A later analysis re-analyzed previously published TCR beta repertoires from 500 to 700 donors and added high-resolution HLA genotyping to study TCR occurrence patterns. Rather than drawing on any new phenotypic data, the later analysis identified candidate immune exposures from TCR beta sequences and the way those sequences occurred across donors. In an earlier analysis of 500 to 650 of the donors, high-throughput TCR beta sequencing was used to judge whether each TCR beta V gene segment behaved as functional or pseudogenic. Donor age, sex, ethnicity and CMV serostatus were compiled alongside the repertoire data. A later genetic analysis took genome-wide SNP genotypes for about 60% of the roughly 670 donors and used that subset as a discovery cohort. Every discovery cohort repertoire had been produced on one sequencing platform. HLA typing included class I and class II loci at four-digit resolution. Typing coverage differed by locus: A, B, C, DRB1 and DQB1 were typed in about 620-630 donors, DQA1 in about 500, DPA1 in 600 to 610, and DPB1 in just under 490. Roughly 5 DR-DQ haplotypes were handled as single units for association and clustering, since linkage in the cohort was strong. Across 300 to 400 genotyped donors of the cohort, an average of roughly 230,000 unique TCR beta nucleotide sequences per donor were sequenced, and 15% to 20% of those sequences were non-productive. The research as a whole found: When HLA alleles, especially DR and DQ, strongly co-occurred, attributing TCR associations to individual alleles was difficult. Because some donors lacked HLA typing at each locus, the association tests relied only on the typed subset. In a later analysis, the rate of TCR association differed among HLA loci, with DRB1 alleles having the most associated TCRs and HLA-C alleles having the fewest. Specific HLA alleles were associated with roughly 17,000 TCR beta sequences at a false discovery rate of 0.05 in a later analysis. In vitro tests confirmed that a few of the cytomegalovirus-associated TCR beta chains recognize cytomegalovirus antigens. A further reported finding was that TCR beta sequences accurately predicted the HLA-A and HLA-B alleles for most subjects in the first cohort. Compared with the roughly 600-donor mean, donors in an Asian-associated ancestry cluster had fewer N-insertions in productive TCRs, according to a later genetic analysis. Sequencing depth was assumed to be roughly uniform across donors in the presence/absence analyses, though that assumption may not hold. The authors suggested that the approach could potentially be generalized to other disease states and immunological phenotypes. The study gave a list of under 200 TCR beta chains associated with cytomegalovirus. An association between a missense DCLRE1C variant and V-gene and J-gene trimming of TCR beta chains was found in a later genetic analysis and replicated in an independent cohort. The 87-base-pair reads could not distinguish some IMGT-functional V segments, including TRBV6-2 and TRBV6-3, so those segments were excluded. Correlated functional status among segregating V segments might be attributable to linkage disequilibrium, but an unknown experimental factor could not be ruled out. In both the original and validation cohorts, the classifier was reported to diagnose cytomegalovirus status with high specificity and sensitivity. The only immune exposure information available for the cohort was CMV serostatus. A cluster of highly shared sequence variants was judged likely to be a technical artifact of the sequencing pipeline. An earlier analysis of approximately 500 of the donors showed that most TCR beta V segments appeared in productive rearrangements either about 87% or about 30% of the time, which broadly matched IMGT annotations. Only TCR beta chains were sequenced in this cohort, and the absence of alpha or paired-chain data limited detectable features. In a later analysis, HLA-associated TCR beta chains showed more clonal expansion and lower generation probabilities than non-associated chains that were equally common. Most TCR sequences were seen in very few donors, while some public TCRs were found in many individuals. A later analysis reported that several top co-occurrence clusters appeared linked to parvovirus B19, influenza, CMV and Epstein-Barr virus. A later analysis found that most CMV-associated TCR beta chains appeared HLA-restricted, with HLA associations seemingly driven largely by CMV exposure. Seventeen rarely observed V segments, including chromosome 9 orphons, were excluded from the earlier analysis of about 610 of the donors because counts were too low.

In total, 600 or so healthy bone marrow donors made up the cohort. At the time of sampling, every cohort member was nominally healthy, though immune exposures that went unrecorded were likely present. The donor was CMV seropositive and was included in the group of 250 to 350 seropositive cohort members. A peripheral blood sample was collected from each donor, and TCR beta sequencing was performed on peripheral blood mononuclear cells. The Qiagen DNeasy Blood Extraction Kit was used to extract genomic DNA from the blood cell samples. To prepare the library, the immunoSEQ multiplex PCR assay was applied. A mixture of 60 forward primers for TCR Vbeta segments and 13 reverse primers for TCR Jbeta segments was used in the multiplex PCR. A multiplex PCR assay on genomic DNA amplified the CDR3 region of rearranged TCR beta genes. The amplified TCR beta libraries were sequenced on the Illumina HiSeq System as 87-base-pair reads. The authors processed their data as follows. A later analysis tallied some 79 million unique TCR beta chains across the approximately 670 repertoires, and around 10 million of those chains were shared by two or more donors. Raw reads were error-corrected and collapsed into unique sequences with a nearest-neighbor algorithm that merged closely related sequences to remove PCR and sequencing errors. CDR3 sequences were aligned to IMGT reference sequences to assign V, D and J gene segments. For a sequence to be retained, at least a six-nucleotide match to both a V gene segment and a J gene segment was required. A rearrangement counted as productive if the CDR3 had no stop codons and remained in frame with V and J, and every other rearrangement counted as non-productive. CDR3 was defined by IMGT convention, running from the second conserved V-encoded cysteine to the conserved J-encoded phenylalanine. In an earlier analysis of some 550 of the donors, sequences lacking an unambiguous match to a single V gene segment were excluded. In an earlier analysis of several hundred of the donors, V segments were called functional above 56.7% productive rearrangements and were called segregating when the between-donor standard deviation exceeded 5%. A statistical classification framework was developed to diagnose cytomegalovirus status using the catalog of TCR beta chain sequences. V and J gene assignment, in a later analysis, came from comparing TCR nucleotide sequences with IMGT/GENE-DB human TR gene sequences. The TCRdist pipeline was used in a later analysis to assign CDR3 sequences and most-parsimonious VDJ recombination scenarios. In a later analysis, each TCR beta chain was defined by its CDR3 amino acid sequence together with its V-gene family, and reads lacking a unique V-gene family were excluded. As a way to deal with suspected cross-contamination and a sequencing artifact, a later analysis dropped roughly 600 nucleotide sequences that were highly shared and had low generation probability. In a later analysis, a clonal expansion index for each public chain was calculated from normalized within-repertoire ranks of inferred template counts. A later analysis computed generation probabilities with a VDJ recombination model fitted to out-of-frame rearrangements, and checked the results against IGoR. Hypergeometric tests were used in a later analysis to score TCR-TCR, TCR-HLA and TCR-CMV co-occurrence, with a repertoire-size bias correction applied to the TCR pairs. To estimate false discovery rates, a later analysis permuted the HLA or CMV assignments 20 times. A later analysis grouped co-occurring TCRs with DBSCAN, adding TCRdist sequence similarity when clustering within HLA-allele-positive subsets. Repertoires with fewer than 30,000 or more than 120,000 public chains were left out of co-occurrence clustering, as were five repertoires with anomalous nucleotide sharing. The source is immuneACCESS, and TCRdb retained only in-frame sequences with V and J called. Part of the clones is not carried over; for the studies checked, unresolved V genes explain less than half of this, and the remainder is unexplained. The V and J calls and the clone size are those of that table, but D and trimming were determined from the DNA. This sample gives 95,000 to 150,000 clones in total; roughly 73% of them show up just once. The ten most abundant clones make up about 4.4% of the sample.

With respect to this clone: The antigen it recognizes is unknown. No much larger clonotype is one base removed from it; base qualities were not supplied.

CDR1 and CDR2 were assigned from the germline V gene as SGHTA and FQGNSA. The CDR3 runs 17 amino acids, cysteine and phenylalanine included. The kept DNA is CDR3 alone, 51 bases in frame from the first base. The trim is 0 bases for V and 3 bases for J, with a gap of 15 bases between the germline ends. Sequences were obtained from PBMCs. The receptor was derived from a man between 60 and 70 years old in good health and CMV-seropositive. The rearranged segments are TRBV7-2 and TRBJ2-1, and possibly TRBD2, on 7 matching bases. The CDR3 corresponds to CASSLAGSRGGYNEQFF. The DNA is TGTGCCAGCAGCTTAGCGGGGTCAAGGGGGGGCTACAATGAGCAGTTCTTC.